Following are 21 T cell receptor beta chains from one sample sequenced in a study of shared clonotypes between healthy human individuals. The naive CD8 fraction comprised CD45RO-negative cells positively selected for CCR7 and excluded terminally differentiated effector memory CD45RA+ cells. Measured with immunoSEQ multiplex PCR; TCRdb has only the in-frame clones, and not every one. The sample gives approximately 2,000,000 clones, 90% to 95% of which show up once; around 1.8% is in the top ten. The source material was naive CD8+ T cells from PBMCs. These receptor sequences come from a young man in good health. Some clones in this sample may be carry-over from other donors' samples.

The chain links TRBV7-9 to TRBJ2-1; a weak D match, TRBD1 (6 bases). The germline V and J ends were trimmed by 6 bases and 4 bases, with 19 bases remaining between them. This CDR3 contains 16 residues. Germline V CDR1 and CDR2: SEHNR, FQNEAQ (reference sequence). Here the CDR3 DNA reads TGTGCCAGCAGGACGACCGGGACACCGATTTACAATGAGCAGTTCTTC. Translation: CASRTTGTPIYNEQFF.

This rearrangement joins TRBV7-9 to TRBJ2-1; TRBD2 matches at 11 bases. Germline V gene lookup returns CDR1 SEHNR and CDR2 FQNEAQ (reference sequence). The CDR3 is 15 amino acids. Trimming cost V 4 bases and J 8 bases; bases outside gene matches: 7. For the CDR3, the DNA is TGTGCCAGCAGCTCGGGACTAGCGGCCGCGGATGAGCAGTTCTTC. This gives the protein CASSSGLAAADEQFF. Supplemented by reference TRBV7-9 and TRBJ2-1, the full variable domain reads DTGVSQNPRHKITKRGQNVTFRCDPISEHNRLYWYRQTLGQGPEFLTYFQNEAQLEKSRLLSDRFSAERPKGSFSTLEIQRTEQGDSAMYLCASSSGLAAADEQFFGPGTRLTVL.

This clone appeared a single time. The V call is TRBV28, the J call TRBJ2-3; D not certain. The ends were cut back, 6 bases at V and 6 bases at J, with 7 bases in the middle. The CDR3 has 11 residues. Germline CDR1 and CDR2: MDHEN and SYDVKM. The CDR3 DNA sequence: TGTGCCAGCAGCCTTATGGATACGCAGTATTTT. This encodes CASSLMDTQYF. The variable domain in full, with the rest retrieved from reference TRBV28 and TRBJ2-3, is DVKVTQSSRYLVKRTGEKVFLECVQDMDHENMFWYRQDPGLGLRLIYFSYDVKMKEKGDIPEGYSVSREKKERFSLILESASTNQTSMYLCASSLMDTQYFGPGTRLTVL.

The chain joins TRBV28 to TRBJ2-7, with D perhaps TRBD2 (5 bases). The CDR3 is 12 residues long. CDR1 is MDHEN, CDR2 SYDVKM, per germline. With 6 bases removed from V and 6 bases from J, the gap between germline ends came to 12 bases. This chain's CDR3 is CASSLASIEQYF. CDR3 coding DNA: TGTGCCAGCAGCCTAGCCTCGATCGAGCAGTACTTC.

The chain is built from TRBV6-1 and TRBJ1-2; 8 positions match TRBD1. With 3 bases clipped from V and 2 bases from J, the junction kept 5 bases outside the gene matches. CDR3 length: 15 residues. Germline CDR1 MNHNS, CDR2 SASEGT. The DNA for the CDR3 is TGTGCCAGCAGTGATGTGAGGACAGGGAACTATGGCTACACCTTC. As protein: CASSDVRTGNYGYTF.

The J gene is TRBJ2-3, the V gene TRBV11-3; 8 bases line up with TRBD2. Germline V gene data show CDR1 as SGHNT and CDR2 as YENEEA. This CDR3 has 17 amino acids. Trimming at V came to 2 bases and at J to 6 bases, leaving 13 bases not matched to a gene. In nucleotides, the CDR3 is TGTGCCAGCAGCTTAAGCAACGCGGGAGGTTGGGGGGATACGCAGTATTTT. Translated, it gives CASSLSNAGGWGDTQYF.

This chain joins TRBV19 and TRBJ2-7, with D possibly called TRBD1 or TRBD2 (5 bases each). This CDR3 spans 17 amino acids. Deletions cut 10 bases from V and 7 bases from J, with 32 bases between. CDR1 and CDR2 from the germline V gene are LNHDA and SQIVND (reference sequence). The CDR3 sequence is CAKVPNPPGRVRREQYF. CDR3 DNA sequence: TGTGCCAAAGTCCCTAACCCCCCGGGACGGGTAAGGAGGGAGCAGTACTTC.

The chain is built from TRBV7-9 and TRBJ2-5; D may be TRBD2 (5 bases). The length of the CDR3 is 14 residues. Germline V gene data show CDR1 as SEHNR and CDR2 as FQNEAQ (reference sequence). Trimming shortened V by 9 bases and J by 1 base, and 15 bases separated the two germline ends. For the CDR3, the DNA is TGTGCCAGAATCCAGGACTTCCCCCAAGAGACCCAGTACTTC. Amino acid sequence: CARIQDFPQETQYF.

This chain uses TRBV11-3 with TRBJ1-1; D call uncertain. V was clipped by 1 base and J by 7 bases, with 10 bases between them. This CDR3 has 13 residues. Per the germline V gene, CDR1 is SGHNT and CDR2 is YENEEA. CDR3 DNA sequence: TGTGCCAGCAGCTTAGCGGTCGGCAGTGAAGCTTTCTTT. Residues: CASSLAVGSEAFF.

This rearrangement joins TRBV12-5 to TRBJ1-1; 7 nucleotides match TRBD1. CDR1 is LGHNT, CDR2 FRNRAP, per germline. The V segment lost 4 bases and the J segment 1 base; nucleotides outside the gene matches: 12. The CDR3 is 17 residues long. CDR3 sequence: CASGSHRGGTENTEAFF. The CDR3 nucleotides read TGTGCTAGTGGTTCACACCGCGGGGGGACAGAGAACACTGAAGCTTTCTTT.

This rearrangement joins TRBV2 to TRBJ2-1; D uncertain. Trimming removed 9 bases from V and 4 bases from J, with 22 bases in between. There are 16 residues in the CDR3. The germline V gene has CDR1 SNHLY and CDR2 FYNNEI. The CDR3 DNA reads TGTGCCAGTCTCACCCTGGGCGACCTAAGTTACAATGAGCAGTTCTTC. Translated: CASLTLGDLSYNEQFF.

The chain joins TRBV29-1 to TRBJ1-1; D is uncertain. This CDR3 has 14 residues. V lost 5 bases and J lost 6, with 19 bases in between. Germline lookup yields CDR1 SQVTM and CDR2 ANQGSEA. CDR3 region: CSVLTPLVTSEAFF. The CDR3 DNA is TGCAGCGTTCTTACTCCCCTGGTAACCTCTGAAGCTTTCTTT.

The chain carries TRBV27 and TRBJ1-4; D might be TRBD1 (5 bases). The germline V and J ends were trimmed by 2 bases and 7 bases, with 17 bases remaining between them. This CDR3 is built from 16 residues. Germline CDR1 MNHEY, CDR2 SMNVEV (reference sequence). This chain's CDR3 is CASSLGSGREGEKLFF. CDR3 coding DNA: TGTGCCAGCAGTTTAGGGTCGGGCAGGGAGGGTGAAAAACTGTTTTTT.

The V and J genes are TRBV27 and TRBJ2-3, with D hard to call. V dropped 6 bases and J dropped 4 bases, with 8 bases sitting between them. The CDR3 is 12 residues long. Germline values: CDR1 MNHEY, CDR2 SMNVEV (reference sequence). CDR3 protein: CASRGHADTQYF. The CDR3 DNA reads as TGTGCCAGCAGGGGTCATGCAGATACGCAGTATTTT.

The rearrangement uses TRBV5-1 and TRBJ2-1; D is perhaps TRBD2 (5 bases). Trimming took 3 bases from V and 5 from J, leaving 18 bases between them. This CDR3 has 16 residues. Germline V gene lookup returns CDR1 SGHRS and CDR2 YFSETQ. DNA for the CDR3: TGCGCCAGCAGCTACGGAACTAGTGTGCCCAACAATGAGCAGTTCTTC. Translated: CASSYGTSVPNNEQFF.

The chain has TRBV4-1 and TRBJ1-1; 9 bases fit TRBD1. V was pared by 4 bases and J by 0 bases, with 9 bases of the junction left unmatched. The CDR3 spans 17 residues. Germline V lookup: CDR1 MGHRA, CDR2 YSYEKL. The CDR3 region is CASSLVPGQGMNTEAFF. CDR3 bases: TGCGCCAGCAGCCTGGTACCGGGACAGGGAATGAACACTGAAGCTTTCTTT.

Note on this clone: Other DNA sequences in the same sample also yield this CDR3. This chain's CDR3 is CASSLGQTSTDTQYF. The CDR3 nucleotides read TGCGCCAGCAGCTTGGGACAGACAAGCACAGATACGCAGTATTTT. The chain recombines TRBV5-1 with TRBJ2-3; possible D gene TRBD1, 5 bases. This CDR3 has 15 amino acids. Trimming left V 0 bases short and J 0 bases short, with 8 bases between. Germline V gives CDR1 SGHRS, CDR2 YFSETQ.

This chain's CDR3 is CASSYDWGDPRTGANVLTF. CDR3 DNA sequence: TGTGCCAGCAGCTACGATTGGGGGGATCCAAGAACCGGGGCCAACGTCCTGACTTTC. The chain has TRBV28 and TRBJ2-6, with a possible D match to TRBD2 (6 bases). The CDR3 covers 19 residues. Per germline, CDR1 MDHEN and CDR2 SYDVKM. Trimming cost V 6 bases and J 4 bases, with 25 bases left between them.

The V gene is TRBV7-8, the J gene TRBJ2-1; the D gene is possibly TRBD2 (6 bases). V shed 1 base and J shed 15 bases, with 10 bases lying between them. Germline V gene sequence: CDR1 SGHVS, CDR2 FQNEAQ. This CDR3 spans 11 amino acids. CDR3 DNA sequence: TGTGCCAGCAGCTTAGGGGGGAGGAGGTTCTTC. This codes for CASSLGGRRFF.

V and J are TRBV9 and TRBJ2-7; D is possibly TRBD1 (6 bases). The V and J ends lost 0 bases and 4 bases respectively, with 8 bases between them. This CDR3 comprises 13 residues. The germline V gene has CDR1 SGDLS and CDR2 YYNGEE. The CDR3 DNA reads TGTGCCAGCAGCGTAGAACAGGGTTACGAGCAGTACTTC. Translating it yields CASSVEQGYEQYF. Filled out from reference TRBV9 and TRBJ2-7, the complete variable domain reads DSGVTQTPKHLITATGQRVTLRCSPRSGDLSVYWYQQSLDQGLQFLIQYYNGEERAKGNILERFSAQQFPDLHSELNLSSLELGDSALYFCASSVEQGYEQYFGPGTRLTVT.

The V and J genes are TRBV27 and TRBJ2-7; 15 bases agree with TRBD2. This CDR3 region has 17 residues. CDR1 and CDR2 (germline): MNHEY, SMNVEV (reference sequence). V shed 5 bases and J 0 bases; nucleotides not matched to a gene: 5. The CDR3 protein is CASSEGLAGGRSYEQYF. CDR3 DNA: TGTGCCAGCAGTGAGGGACTAGCGGGAGGCCGCTCCTACGAGCAGTACTTC.